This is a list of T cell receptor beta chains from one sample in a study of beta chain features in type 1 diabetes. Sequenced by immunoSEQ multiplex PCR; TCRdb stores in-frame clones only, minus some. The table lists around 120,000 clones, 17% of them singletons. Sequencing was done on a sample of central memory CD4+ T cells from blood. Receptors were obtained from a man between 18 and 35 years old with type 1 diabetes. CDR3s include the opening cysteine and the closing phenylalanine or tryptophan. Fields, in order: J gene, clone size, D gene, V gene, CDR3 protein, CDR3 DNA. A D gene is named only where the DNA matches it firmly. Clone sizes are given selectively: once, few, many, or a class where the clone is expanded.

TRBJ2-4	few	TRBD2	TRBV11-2	CASSLVPSGRENIQYF	TGTGCCAGCAGCTTAGTGCCTAGCGGGAGGGAAAACATTCAGTACTTC
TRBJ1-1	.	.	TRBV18	CASSQGRDTEAFF	TGTGCCAGCTCTCAAGGGAGGGACACTGAAGCTTTCTTT
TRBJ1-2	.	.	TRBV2	CASSERTYGYTF	TGTGCCAGCAGTGAGAGGACCTATGGCTACACCTTC
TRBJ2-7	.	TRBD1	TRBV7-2	CASRGQAGGAEQYF	TGTGCCAGCAGGGGACAGGCGGGCGGCGCCGAGCAGTACTTC
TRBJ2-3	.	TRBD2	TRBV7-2	CASSFSGGNTDTQYF	TGTGCCAGCAGCTTTAGCGGGGGGAACACAGATACGCAGTATTTT
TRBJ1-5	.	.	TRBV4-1	CASSQALPNQPQHF	TGCGCCAGCAGCCAAGCTCTCCCAAATCAGCCCCAGCATTTT
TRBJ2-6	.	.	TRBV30	CAWRVPRSGANVLTF	TGTGCCTGGAGGGTACCGAGATCTGGGGCCAACGTCCTGACTTTC
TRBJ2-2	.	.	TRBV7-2	CASSSREMNTGELFF	TGTGCCAGCAGCTCCCGGGAGATGAACACCGGGGAGCTGTTTTTT
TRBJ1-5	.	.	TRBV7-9	CASAPQGRQPQHF	TGTGCCAGCGCCCCTCAGGGTCGGCAGCCCCAGCATTTT
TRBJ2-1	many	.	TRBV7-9	CASSASRGANEQFF	TGTGCCAGCTCGGCCTCCCGAGGAGCCAATGAGCAGTTCTTC
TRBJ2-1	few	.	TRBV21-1	CASSKAGPLLGRRSNEQFF	TGTGCCAGCAGCAAAGCGGGGCCCCTTTTGGGGAGAAGGTCCAATGAGCAGTTCTTC
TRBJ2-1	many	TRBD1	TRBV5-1	CASRQGNEQFF	TGCGCCAGCCGACAGGGGAATGAGCAGTTCTTC
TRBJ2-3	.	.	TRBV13	CASSYRRAQGDTQYF	TGTGCCAGCAGCTATAGGAGGGCACAAGGAGATACGCAGTATTTT
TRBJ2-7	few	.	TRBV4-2	CASSPTMGYEQYF	TGTGCCAGCAGCCCCACGATGGGGTACGAGCAGTACTTC
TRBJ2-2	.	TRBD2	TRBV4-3	CASSQGGFSGLATGELFF	TGCGCCAGCAGCCAAGGGGGCTTCTCGGGACTAGCGACCGGGGAGCTGTTTTTT
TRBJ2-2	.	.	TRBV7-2	CASAPGAVTGELFF	TGTGCCAGCGCCCCCGGGGCGGTCACCGGGGAGCTGTTTTTT
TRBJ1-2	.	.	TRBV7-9	CASSQDSSLFNYGYTF	TGTGCCAGCAGCCAGGACAGTTCTCTTTTTAACTATGGCTACACCTTC
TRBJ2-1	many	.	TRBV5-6	CASTSNNEQFF	TGTGCCAGCACCTCGAACAATGAGCAGTTCTTC
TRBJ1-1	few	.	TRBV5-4	CASSQQSFNTEAFF	TGTGCCAGCAGCCAACAGAGTTTCAACACTGAAGCTTTCTTT
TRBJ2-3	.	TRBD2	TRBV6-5	CASRTSGTDTQYF	TGTGCCAGCAGGACTAGCGGCACAGATACGCAGTATTTT
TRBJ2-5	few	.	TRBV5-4	CASSLALASAGTQYF	TGTGCCAGCAGCTTGGCCCTAGCCTCGGCAGGGACCCAGTACTTC
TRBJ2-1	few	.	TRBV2	CASRLGPPEQFF	TGTGCCAGCAGGTTGGGACCGCCGGAGCAGTTCTTC
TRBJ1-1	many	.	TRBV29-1	CSVETILAEAFF	TGCAGCGTTGAGACGATCCTCGCTGAAGCTTTCTTT
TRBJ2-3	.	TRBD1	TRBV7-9	CASSWTGGTDTQYF	TGTGCCAGCAGCTGGACAGGGGGCACAGATACGCAGTATTTT
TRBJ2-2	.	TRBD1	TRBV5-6	CASSFQGAGELFF	TGTGCCAGCAGCTTCCAGGGGGCCGGGGAGCTGTTTTTT
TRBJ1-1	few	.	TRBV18	CASSLSGNTEAFF	TGTGCCAGCTCACTTTCGGGGAACACTGAAGCTTTCTTT
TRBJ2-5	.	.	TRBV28	CASSSTGGAETQYF	TGTGCCAGCAGTTCAACAGGGGGGGCGGAGACCCAGTACTTC
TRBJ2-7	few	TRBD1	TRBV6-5	CASSTTRDREYVNF	TGTGCCAGCAGCACCACCCGGGACAGGGAATATGTGAACTTC
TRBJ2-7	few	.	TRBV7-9	CASSAYSGTLLEQYF	TGTGCCAGCAGCGCGTACTCCGGGACTCTACTCGAGCAGTACTTC
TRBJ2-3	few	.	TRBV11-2	CASSLVFGGQTSTDTQYF	TGTGCCAGCAGCTTAGTTTTTGGGGGCCAGACTAGCACAGATACGCAGTATTTT
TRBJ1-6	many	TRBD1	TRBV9	CASSQDPGGNSPLHF	TGTGCCAGCAGCCAAGACCCAGGGGGCAATTCACCCCTCCACTTT
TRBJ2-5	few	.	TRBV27	CASSLAHQETQYF	TGTGCCAGCAGTTTGGCACACCAAGAGACCCAGTACTTC
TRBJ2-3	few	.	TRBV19	CASGDLANTDTQYF	TGTGCCAGTGGGGACCTGGCTAACACAGATACGCAGTATTTT
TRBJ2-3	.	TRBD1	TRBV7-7	CASSRGQTDTQYF	TGTGCTAGCAGCAGGGGACAGACAGATACGCAGTATTTT
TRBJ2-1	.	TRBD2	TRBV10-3	CAIKRTSGDNEQFF	TGTGCCATCAAAAGGACTAGCGGGGACAATGAGCAGTTCTTC
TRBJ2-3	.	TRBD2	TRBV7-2	CASRYSGGSADTQYF	TGTGCCAGCAGGTACTCAGGCGGGAGTGCAGATACGCAGTATTTT
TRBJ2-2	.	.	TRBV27	CASSLWYGGAANTGELFF	TGTGCCAGCAGTTTATGGTATGGCGGGGCGGCGAACACCGGGGAGCTGTTTTTT
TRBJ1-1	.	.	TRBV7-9	CASSLVQGNTEAFF	TGTGCCAGCAGCTTAGTTCAGGGGAACACTGAAGCTTTCTTT
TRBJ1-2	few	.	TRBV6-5	CASSSSSYGYTF	TGTGCCAGCAGTTCCTCAAGCTATGGCTACACCTTC
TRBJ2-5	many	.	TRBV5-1	CASNPPREGTQYF	TGCGCCAGCAACCCCCCGAGGGAAGGGACCCAGTACTTC
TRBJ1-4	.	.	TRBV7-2	CASSWAFAEKLFF	TGTGCCAGCAGCTGGGCCTTTGCTGAAAAACTGTTTTTT
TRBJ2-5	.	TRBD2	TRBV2	CASSLLAAGETQYF	TGTGCCAGCAGTCTACTAGCGGCAGGGGAGACCCAGTACTTC
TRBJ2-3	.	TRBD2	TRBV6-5	CASSRTSSTDTQYF	TGTGCCAGCAGTCGGACTAGTTCCACAGATACGCAGTATTTT
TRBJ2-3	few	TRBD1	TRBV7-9	CASSFDRGTDTQYF	TGTGCCAGCAGCTTCGACAGGGGCACAGATACGCAGTATTTT
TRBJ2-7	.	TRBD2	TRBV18	CASSRVPGLGPSYEQYF	TGTGCCAGCTCACGCGTTCCGGGACTAGGCCCTTCGTACGAGCAGTACTTC
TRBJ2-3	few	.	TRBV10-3	CATSTVQTTDTQYF	TGTGCCACTTCGACTGTGCAGACAACGGATACGCAGTATTTT
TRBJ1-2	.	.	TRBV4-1	CASSQEAARGAYGYTF	TGCGCCAGCAGCCAAGAAGCCGCCCGGGGCGCCTATGGCTACACCTTC
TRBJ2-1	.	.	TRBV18	CASSPTNGGDEQFF	TGTGCCAGCTCACCAACCAACGGGGGCGATGAGCAGTTCTTC
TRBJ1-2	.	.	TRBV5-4	CASSLDTDYGYTF	TGTGCCAGCAGCCTTGACACCGACTATGGCTACACCTTC
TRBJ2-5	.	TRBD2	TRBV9	CASSGGLAGATKETQYF	TGTGCCAGCAGTGGGGGACTAGCGGGAGCAACCAAAGAGACCCAGTACTTC
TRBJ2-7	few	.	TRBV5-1	CASRSDTVYEQYF	TGCGCCAGCAGGTCGGACACCGTCTACGAGCAGTACTTC
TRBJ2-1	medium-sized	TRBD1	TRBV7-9	CASSPRDSQQFF	TGTGCCAGCAGTCCCAGGGACAGCCAGCAGTTCTTC
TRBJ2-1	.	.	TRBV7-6	CASRLEDEQFF	TGTGCCAGCAGATTGGAGGATGAGCAGTTCTTC
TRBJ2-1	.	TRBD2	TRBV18	CASSAGTSAEQFF	TGTGCCAGCTCAGCCGGGACTAGCGCCGAGCAGTTCTTC
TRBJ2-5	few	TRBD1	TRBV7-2	CASSPGGTGTLETQYF	TGTGCCAGCAGCCCAGGGGGGACAGGCACCCTGGAGACCCAGTACTTC
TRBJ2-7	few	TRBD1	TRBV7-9	CASSSRTGAYEQYF	TGTGCCAGCAGCAGCAGGACAGGGGCCTACGAGCAGTACTTC
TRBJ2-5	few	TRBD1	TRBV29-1	CSAGQDQETQYF	TGCAGCGCCGGACAGGACCAAGAGACCCAGTACTTC
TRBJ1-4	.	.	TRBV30	CAWSTSTNEKLFF	TGTGCCTGGAGTACATCAACTAATGAAAAACTGTTTTTT
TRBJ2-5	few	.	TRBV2	CASSGKGLWETQYF	TGTGCCAGCAGTGGGAAGGGACTCTGGGAGACCCAGTACTTC